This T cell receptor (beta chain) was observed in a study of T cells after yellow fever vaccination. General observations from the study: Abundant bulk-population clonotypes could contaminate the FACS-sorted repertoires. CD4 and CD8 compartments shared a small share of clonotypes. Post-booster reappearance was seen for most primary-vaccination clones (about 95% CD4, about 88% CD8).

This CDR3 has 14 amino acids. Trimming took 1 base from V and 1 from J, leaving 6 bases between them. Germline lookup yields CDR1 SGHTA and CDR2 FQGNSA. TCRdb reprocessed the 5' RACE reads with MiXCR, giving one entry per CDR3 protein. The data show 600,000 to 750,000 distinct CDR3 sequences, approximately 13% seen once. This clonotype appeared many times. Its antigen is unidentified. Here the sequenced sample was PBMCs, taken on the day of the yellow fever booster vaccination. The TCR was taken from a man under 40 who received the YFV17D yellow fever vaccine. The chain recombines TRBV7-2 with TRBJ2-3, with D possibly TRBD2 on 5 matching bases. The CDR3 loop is CASSLVRGTDTQYF. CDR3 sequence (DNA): TGTGCCAGCAGCTTAGTGCGGGGCACAGATACGCAGTATTTT.